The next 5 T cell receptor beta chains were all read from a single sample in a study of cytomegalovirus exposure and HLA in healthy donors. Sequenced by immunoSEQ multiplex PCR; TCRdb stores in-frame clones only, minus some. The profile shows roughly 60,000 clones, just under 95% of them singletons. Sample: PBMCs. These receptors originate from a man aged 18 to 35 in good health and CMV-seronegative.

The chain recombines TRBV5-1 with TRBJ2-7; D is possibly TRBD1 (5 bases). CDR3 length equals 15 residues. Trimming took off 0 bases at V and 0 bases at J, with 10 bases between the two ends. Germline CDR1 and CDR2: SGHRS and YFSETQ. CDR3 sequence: CASSLGQISSYEQYF. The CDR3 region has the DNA TGCGCCAGCAGCTTGGGACAGATAAGCTCCTACGAGCAGTACTTC. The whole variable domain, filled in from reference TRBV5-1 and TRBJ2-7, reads KAGVTQTPRYLIKTRGQQVTLSCSPISGHRSVSWYQQTPGQGLQFLFEYFSETQRNKGNFPGRFSGRQFSNSRSEMNVSTLELGDSALYLCASSLGQISSYEQYFGPGTRLTVT.

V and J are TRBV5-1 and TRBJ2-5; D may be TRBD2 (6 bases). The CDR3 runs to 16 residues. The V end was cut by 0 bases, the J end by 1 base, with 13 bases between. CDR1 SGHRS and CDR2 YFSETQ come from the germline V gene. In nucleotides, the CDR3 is TGCGCCAGCAGCTTGGTATTGGGGGGTTCCCAAGAGACCCAGTACTTC. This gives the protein CASSLVLGGSQETQYF.

The CDR3 DNA reads TGTGCCAGTAGTATAGGACTAGCCTACGAGCAGTACTTC. Encoded protein: CASSIGLAYEQYF. The chain combines TRBV19 with TRBJ2-7, with a weak D call TRBD2 (6 bases). The germline gives CDR1 LNHDA, CDR2 SQIVND (reference sequence). The CDR3 contains 13 residues. Trimming cost V 1 base and J 2 bases, with 6 bases left between them.

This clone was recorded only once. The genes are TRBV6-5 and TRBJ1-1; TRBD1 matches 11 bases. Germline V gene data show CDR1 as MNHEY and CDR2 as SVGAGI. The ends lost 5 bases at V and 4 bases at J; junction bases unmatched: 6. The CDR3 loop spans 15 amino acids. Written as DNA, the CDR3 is TGTGCCAGCAGTAAATACGGGACAGGGGGCACTGAAGCTTTCTTT. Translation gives CASSKYGTGGTEAFF.

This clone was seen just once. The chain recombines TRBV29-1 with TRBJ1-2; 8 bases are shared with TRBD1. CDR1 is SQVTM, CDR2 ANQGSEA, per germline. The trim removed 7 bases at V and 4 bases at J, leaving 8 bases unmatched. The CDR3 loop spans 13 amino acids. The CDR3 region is CSATGTGLYGYTF. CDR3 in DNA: TGCAGCGCAACGGGGACAGGACTCTATGGCTACACCTTC.